This TCR beta chain is from a study of blood T cell repertoires in COVID-19. Study-level background: The United States, Italy and Spain were the sources of the acute and convalescent COVID-19 samples. The analysed material was cDNA or gDNA that came from T cells, B-cell-depleted T cells, or PBMCs.

Using immunoSEQ multiplex PCR, the repertoire was profiled, and TCRdb retains in-frame clones only, with some absent. The sample records 120,000 or so clones, about 86% being singletons. This receptor was obtained from a woman in her 50s with acute or convalescent COVID-19. The sample was peripheral blood.

The DNA of the CDR3 is TGTGCCAGCAGCTCAAGGTACGGGGAGATGGAGACCCAGTACTTC. It is translated as CASSSRYGEMETQYF. The rearrangement joins TRBV7-8 to TRBJ2-5, with D perhaps TRBD2 (5 bases). The germline V and J ends were trimmed by 4 bases and 5 bases, with 17 bases remaining between them. The CDR3 loop spans 15 amino acids. Germline CDR1 and CDR2: SGHVS and FQNEAQ.